This T cell receptor beta chain was observed in a study of T-cell memory formation after mild COVID-19. About the research overall: Among the donors, TCR clusters were largely specific to each donor.

General study findings and limits: Among clones peaking at day 37 in the second wave, SARS-CoV-2 specificity remained unconfirmed. CD4+ contracting clones were found mainly in CM and EM, and CD8+ ones in EMRA.

cDNA libraries for TCR alpha and TCR beta, carrying sample barcodes and UMIs, came from 5'RACE with constant-segment primers. TCRdb re-called the 5' RACE reads with MiXCR, one entry per CDR3 protein. The repertoire includes 210,000 or so distinct CDR3 sequences, around 25% of them detected once, and about an eighth sits in the top ten. In its sample, this clonotype was seen a few times. The target antigen is unknown. The sequencing sample was made of PBMCs or a T cell subset sorted from them (not recorded which). This clonotype was obtained from an adult woman who had mild COVID-19 (a few samples of this study predate the infection). Cell type and time point are not known.

The CDR3 bases are TGTGCCACCAGTGACCTCAGGTCCGGGGGGTATGGCTACACCTTC. Amino acid sequence: CATSDLRSGGYGYTF. This chain joins TRBV24-1 and TRBJ1-2, with D possibly TRBD1 on 5 matching bases. V dropped 4 bases and J dropped 5 bases, with 16 bases sitting between them. The CDR3 loop spans 15 amino acids. Germline lookup yields CDR1 KGHDR and CDR2 SFDVKD.